One sample yielded the 21 T cell receptor beta chains listed below, sequenced in a study of OX40 agonist ivuxolimab in advanced cancers. The data were produced by immunoSEQ multiplex PCR, yet TCRdb's version contains in-frame clones alone and is incomplete. This table has about 34,000 clones, over 90% appearing once. Material: CD4+ or CD8+ T cells sorted from blood, obtained in a trial of the OX40 agonist ivuxolimab. The receptors shown here come from an adult with an advanced solid tumor such as melanoma, head and neck, liver or kidney cancer.

This chain links TRBV5-1 with TRBJ2-5; tentatively, D is TRBD2 (6 bases). Germline V gene sequence: CDR1 SGHRS, CDR2 YFSETQ. V lost 4 bases to trimming and J lost 1 base, with 17 bases between them. The CDR3 has 16 residues. In DNA form, the CDR3 reads TGCGCCAGCAGCCCTGGCATCCGGAGGGGCCAAGAGACCCAGTACTTC. Translating it yields CASSPGIRRGQETQYF.

The V gene is TRBV5-4, the J gene TRBJ2-1; D is ambiguous. The germline CDR1 and CDR2 sequences are SGHNT and YYREEE (reference sequence). This CDR3 spans 13 amino acids. The V gene lost 0 bases and the J gene lost 3 bases, with 4 bases spanning the gap. The CDR3 loop is CASSLDHYNEQFF. CDR3 DNA sequence: TGTGCCAGCAGCTTGGACCACTACAATGAGCAGTTCTTC.

The genes are TRBV5-1 and TRBJ2-2; 10 bases map to TRBD2. Looked up from germline, CDR1 is SGHRS and CDR2 is YFSETQ. V dropped 0 bases and J dropped 6; count of bases not matched to a gene: 5. The CDR3 totals 16 residues. CDR3 residues: CASSLAASGSPGELFF. The CDR3 DNA sequence: TGCGCCAGCAGCTTGGCTGCTAGCGGGAGTCCCGGGGAGCTGTTTTTT.

In this sample, this clone turned up once. The V and J genes are TRBV10-3 and TRBJ2-6, with TRBD1 matching 10 bases. This CDR3 region has 16 residues. The V segment lost 4 bases and the J segment 4 bases; nucleotides outside the gene matches: 4. Germline lookup yields CDR1 ENHRY and CDR2 SYGVKD. For the CDR3, the DNA is TGTGCCATCAGTGGACAGGGGGCGGTCGGGGCCAACGTCCTGACTTTC. Residues: CAISGQGAVGANVLTF.

This clone has just one count. The chain has TRBV9 and TRBJ2-2; D is undetermined. The CDR3 length is 13 residues. Germline V lookup: CDR1 SGDLS, CDR2 YYNGEE. The germline V and J ends were trimmed by 0 bases and 9 bases, with 9 bases remaining between them. In DNA, the CDR3 is TGTGCCAGCAGCGTAGGGATTGAATGGGAGCTGTTTTTT. The encoded protein is CASSVGIEWELFF.

The genes are TRBV19 and TRBJ1-5; TRBD1 agrees at 9 bases. Germline lookup yields CDR1 LNHDA and CDR2 SQIVND (reference sequence). CDR3 length equals 18 residues. Trimming at V came to 3 bases and at J to 4 bases, leaving 13 bases not matched to a gene. In nucleotides, the CDR3 is TGTGCCAGTAGTATCGGACAGGGGCGGCGAGACTTTAATCAGCCCCAGCATTTT. Protein: CASSIGQGRRDFNQPQHF.

This clone was detected once. The chain is built from TRBV4-3 and TRBJ2-5, with TRBD2 as a possible D gene (6 bases). Germline V gene sequence: CDR1 LGHNA, CDR2 YSLEER. V was shortened by 0 bases and J by 1 base, with 9 bases between the two germline ends. This CDR3 is built from 15 residues. The CDR3 sequence: CASSQDLRGQETQYF. CDR3 sequence (DNA): TGCGCCAGCAGCCAAGATCTGCGGGGCCAAGAGACCCAGTACTTC.

The chain employs TRBV18 and TRBJ2-7; D possibly corresponds to TRBD2 (5 bases). Germline CDR1 KGHSH, CDR2 LQKENI. Trimming took off 1 base at V and 0 bases at J, with 13 bases between the two ends. The CDR3 has 16 residues. The CDR3 nucleotides are TGTGCCAGCTCACCACGAGGGCCAGACCCCTCCTACGAGCAGTACTTC. This codes for CASSPRGPDPSYEQYF.

The chain carries TRBV7-9 and TRBJ2-3, with 10 bases aligning to TRBD2. From germline, CDR1 is SEHNR and CDR2 FQNEAQ (reference sequence). The J segment lost 1 base and the V segment lost 2 bases, leaving 6 bases of the junction unmatched. This CDR3 comprises 17 residues. CDR3 protein: CASSLTPGTSGTDTQYF. The CDR3 DNA reads TGTGCCAGCAGCTTAACACCCGGGACTAGCGGCACAGATACGCAGTATTTT.

This chain uses TRBV28 with TRBJ2-1, with D perhaps matching TRBD2 (6 bases). CDR1 is MDHEN, CDR2 SYDVKM, per germline. Trimming cost V 6 bases and J 1 base, with 16 bases left between them. This CDR3 has 16 amino acids. The CDR3 reads CASRPPYGSSYNEQFF. CDR3 nucleotide sequence: TGTGCCAGCAGACCCCCCTACGGGAGTTCCTACAATGAGCAGTTCTTC.

J is TRBJ1-5 and V is TRBV6-5; possible D gene TRBD1, 6 bases. There are 14 residues in the CDR3. Germline values: CDR1 MNHEY, CDR2 SVGAGI. V dropped 2 bases and J dropped 1 base, with 6 bases sitting between them. CDR3 in amino acids: CASSYRGSNQPQHF. The CDR3 nucleotides are TGTGCCAGCAGTTACAGGGGGAGCAATCAGCCCCAGCATTTT.

The chain has TRBV9 and TRBJ2-3; D perhaps matches TRBD2 (5 bases). The CDR3 has 15 residues. The V end was cut by 4 bases, the J end by 6 bases, with 18 bases between. The germline V gene encodes CDR1 SGDLS and CDR2 YYNGEE. In DNA form, the CDR3 reads TGTGCCAGCAGCCGACTTGAGGGCTTGAGGGATACGCAGTATTTT. Protein: CASSRLEGLRDTQYF. Full variable domain (outside the CDR3, taken from reference TRBV9 and TRBJ2-3): DSGVTQTPKHLITATGQRVTLRCSPRSGDLSVYWYQQSLDQGLQFLIQYYNGEERAKGNILERFSAQQFPDLHSELNLSSLELGDSALYFCASSRLEGLRDTQYFGPGTRLTVL.

V is TRBV19 and J is TRBJ1-2, with D perhaps matching TRBD1 (6 bases). This CDR3 is built from 14 residues. The V end was cut by 3 bases, the J end by 7 bases, with 15 bases between. Germline CDR1 LNHDA, CDR2 SQIVND (reference sequence). CDR3 loop: CASSMGAQASGYTF. CDR3 sequence (DNA): TGTGCCAGTAGTATGGGGGCACAAGCATCTGGCTACACCTTC.

J is TRBJ2-1 and V is TRBV15, with TRBD2 matching over 7 bases. The germline V gene encodes CDR1 LNHNV and CDR2 YYDKDF (reference sequence). V was clipped by 0 bases and J by 8 bases; unmatched bases: 7. CDR3 size: 15 residues. CDR3 DNA sequence: TGTGCCACCAGCAGAGATCCGGGGGGTTTGGATGAGCAGTTCTTC. Amino acids: CATSRDPGGLDEQFF.

V is TRBV19 and J is TRBJ2-6; no clear D. Trimming took 8 bases from V and 0 from J, leaving 8 bases between them. The length of the CDR3 is 14 residues. Germline V gene lookup returns CDR1 LNHDA and CDR2 SQIVND (reference sequence). This CDR3 is CASAERSGANVLTF. The CDR3 nucleotides read TGTGCCAGTGCAGAACGCTCTGGGGCCAACGTCCTGACTTTC.

The J gene is TRBJ2-2, the V gene TRBV4-2, with 7 bases aligning to TRBD2. The CDR3 has 15 residues. The trim removed 4 bases at V and 3 bases at J, leaving 5 bases unmatched. The germline V gene encodes CDR1 LGHNA and CDR2 YNFKEQ. DNA of the CDR3: TGTGCCAGCAGCCGACGGGAGGCCGACACCGGGGAGCTGTTTTTT. Encoded protein: CASSRREADTGELFF.

This clone was observed once. The J gene is TRBJ2-7, the V gene TRBV7-8; 11 nucleotides match TRBD2. The CDR3 consists of 15 residues. The V gene end was trimmed by 4 bases and the J gene end by 7 bases; junction bases not matched to a gene: 9. Germline V gene sequence: CDR1 SGHVS, CDR2 FQNEAQ. The CDR3 DNA reads as TGTGCCAGCAGCTCCCTAGCGGGAGGAACAGGGGAGCAGTACTTC. Protein: CASSSLAGGTGEQYF.

The V gene is TRBV7-2, the J gene TRBJ2-3, with 8 positions matching TRBD1. The CDR3 totals 16 residues. CDR1 is SGHTA, CDR2 FQGNSA, per germline. With V trimmed by 5 bases and J by 8 bases, 15 bases remained unmatched. The CDR3 here is CASSGRTGMYTVTQYF. In DNA form, the CDR3 reads TGTGCCAGCAGCGGTAGGACAGGGATGTATACGGTTACGCAGTATTTT.

The chain combines TRBV7-2 with TRBJ1-2; 8 bases map to TRBD1. This CDR3 region has 15 residues. Trimming removed 1 base from V and 4 bases from J; junction bases left unmatched: 5. The germline V gene encodes CDR1 SGHTA and CDR2 FQGNSA. CDR3 residues: CASSLDIGQGYGYTF. CDR3 sequence (DNA): TGTGCCAGCAGCTTAGATATAGGACAGGGCTATGGCTACACCTTC.

The chain is built from TRBV11-3 and TRBJ1-6; possible D gene TRBD1, 5 bases. The V end lost 3 bases, the J end lost 6 bases, and 6 bases lay between the germline ends. This CDR3 is built from 13 residues. Looked up from germline, CDR1 is SGHNT and CDR2 is YENEEA. The CDR3 spells CASSLGGNSPLHF. In DNA, the CDR3 is TGTGCCAGCAGCTTGGGGGGTAATTCACCCCTCCACTTT.

The CDR3 region has the DNA TGTGCCAGCAGGGACGAGTACAATGAGCAGTTCTTC. Encoded protein: CASRDEYNEQFF. The chain combines TRBV11-2 with TRBJ2-1; D remains unclear. V was trimmed by 6 bases and J by 4 bases, leaving 7 bases between them. The CDR3 consists of 12 residues. Germline V CDR1 and CDR2: SGHAT, FQNNGV.